This T cell receptor beta chain was documented in a study of identifying expanded T cells in peripheral blood. General study points: Approximately 2-week clone count variance significantly increased as total template count grew. Technical replicates showed about 1.2 changed clones; around two weeks about 16; four weeks 19.

Here immunoSEQ multiplex PCR was the method, and the copy in TCRdb shows in-frame clones only, minus some. The sample contains tens of thousands of clones, about 83% of which appear only once. Healthy donors had no documented immune events, such as infections, while sampled. In germline, CDR1 is LGHNA, CDR2 YNFKEQ. The CDR3 totals 12 residues. Trimming took 5 bases from V and 4 from J, leaving 6 bases between them. For this clone: What it recognizes is unknown.

The sequence derives from a person aged 18-70 years in good health. This rearrangement joins TRBV4-2 to TRBJ2-1, with D perhaps TRBD2 (6 bases). The sequenced material came from blood. The CDR3 region is CASSAGYNEQFF. In DNA form, the CDR3 reads TGTGCCAGCAGCGCGGGGTACAATGAGCAGTTCTTC.